This section outlines one T cell receptor beta chain sequence together with its context. Authors' analysis steps: Reference gene primer amplification yielded estimated nucleated cell counts. The assay was immunoSEQ multiplex PCR, and TCRdb's table has in-frame clones only and misses some. D and trimming were read from the DNA, whereas the V and J calls and clone size are those reported in that table. The profile shows tens of thousands of clones, around 76% of them singletons. This sample was taken from a study of blood T cell repertoires in COVID-19. Study in general: Samples representing acute and convalescent COVID-19 were sourced from the United States, Italy and Spain. T cells, B-cell-depleted T cells, or PBMCs provided the cDNA or gDNA that served as material.

The V gene lost 3 bases and the J gene lost 12 bases, with 12 bases spanning the gap. In germline, CDR1 is GTSNPN, CDR2 SVGIG (reference sequence). There are 11 residues in the CDR3. The clonotype was recovered from an elderly woman with active or convalescent COVID-19. The sequenced sample was peripheral blood. J is TRBJ1-3 and V is TRBV30; D remains unclear. DNA for the CDR3: TGTGCCTGGAGAGAGGCCCGAAACATATATTTT. Translation: CAWREARNIYF.